The following is a T cell receptor beta chain sequence with its context. Its antigen is not identified. This entry is derived from a study of cytomegalovirus exposure and HLA in healthy donors. Findings and caveats of the study: Across donors, presence/absence analyses took sequencing depth to be roughly uniform.

PCR amplification relied on 60 Vbeta primers (plus 13 Jbeta primers). Here immunoSEQ multiplex PCR was the method, and the copy in TCRdb shows in-frame clones only, minus some. The sample includes roughly 120,000 clones, about 74% of them seen just once. V gave up 0 bases and J gave up 6 bases, with 8 bases separating them. This CDR3 is built from 14 residues. In germline, CDR1 is SGHNT, CDR2 YENEEA. Those who donated were healthy bone marrow donors. Sequenced: PBMCs. The chain employs TRBV11-3 and TRBJ2-2; D is unresolved. This receptor was obtained from a woman between 50 and 59 years old in good health and CMV-seropositive. CDR3 DNA: TGTGCCAGCAGCTTAGATCATCCCCCCGGGGAGCTGTTTTTT. Translation gives CASSLDHPPGELFF.